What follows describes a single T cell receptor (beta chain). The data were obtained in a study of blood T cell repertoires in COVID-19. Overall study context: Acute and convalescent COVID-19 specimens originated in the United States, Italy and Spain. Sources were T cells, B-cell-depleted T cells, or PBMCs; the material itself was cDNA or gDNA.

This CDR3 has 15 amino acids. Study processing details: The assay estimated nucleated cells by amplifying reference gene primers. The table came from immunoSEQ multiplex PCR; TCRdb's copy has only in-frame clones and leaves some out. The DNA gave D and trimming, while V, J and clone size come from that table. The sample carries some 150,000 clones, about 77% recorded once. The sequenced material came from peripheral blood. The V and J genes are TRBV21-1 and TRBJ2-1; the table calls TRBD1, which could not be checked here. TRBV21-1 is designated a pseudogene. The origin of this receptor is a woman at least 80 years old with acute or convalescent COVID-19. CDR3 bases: TGTGCCAGCAGCGCGTGGGTCGGACAGTACAATGAGCAGTTCTTC. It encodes CASSAWVGQYNEQFF.